This TCR beta chain was sequenced in a study of cytomegalovirus exposure and HLA in healthy donors. The PCR ran on 60 Vbeta and 13 Jbeta primers. TCRdb's copy holds only in-frame clones and misses some; the assay was immunoSEQ multiplex PCR. The data contain around 200,000 clones, 82% of them singletons. The junction had 14 bases not matched to a gene; V was cut back by 2 bases and J by 10 bases. The CDR3 spans 17 residues. Germline-derived CDR1 and CDR2 are MGHRA and YSYEKL. The clonotype comes from a woman under 30 in good health and CMV-seronegative. The chain has TRBV4-1 and TRBJ1-6; 7 nucleotides align to TRBD1. The specimen sequenced was PBMCs. Here the CDR3 reads CASSQIGPGQKNSPLHF. Written as DNA, the CDR3 is TGCGCCAGCAGCCAAATCGGACCGGGACAGAAGAACTCACCCCTCCACTTT.